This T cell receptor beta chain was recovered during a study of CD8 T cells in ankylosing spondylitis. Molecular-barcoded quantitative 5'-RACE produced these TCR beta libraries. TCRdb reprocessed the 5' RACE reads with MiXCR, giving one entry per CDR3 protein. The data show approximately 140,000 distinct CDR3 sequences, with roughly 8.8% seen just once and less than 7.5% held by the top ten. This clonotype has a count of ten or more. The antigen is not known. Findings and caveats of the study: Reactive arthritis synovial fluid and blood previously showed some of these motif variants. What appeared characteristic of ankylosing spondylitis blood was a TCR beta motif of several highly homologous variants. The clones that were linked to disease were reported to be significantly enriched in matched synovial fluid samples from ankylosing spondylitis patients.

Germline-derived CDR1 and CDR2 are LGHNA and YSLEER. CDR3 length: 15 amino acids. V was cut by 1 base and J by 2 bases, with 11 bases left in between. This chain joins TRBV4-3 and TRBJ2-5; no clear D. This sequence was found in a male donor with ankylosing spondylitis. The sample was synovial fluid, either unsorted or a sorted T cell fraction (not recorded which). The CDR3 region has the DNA TGCGCCAGCAGCCAAGGCGAAGAGCCGCAAGAGACCCAGTACTTC. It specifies CASSQGEEPQETQYF.